The clone carrying this T cell receptor (beta chain) was seen only a few times. Data came from immunoSEQ multiplex PCR; TCRdb stores just in-frame clones and leaves some out. The sample carries a few hundred thousand clones, about 88% recorded once. Germline loops: CDR1 SGHRS, CDR2 YFSETQ. CDR3 length equals 16 residues. The V segment lost 1 base and the J segment 3 bases; nucleotides outside the gene matches: 3. These data originate in a study of blood T cell repertoires in COVID-19. The sample consisted of peripheral blood. This clonotype was obtained from a woman aged 55-70 years with acute or convalescent COVID-19. The V gene is TRBV5-1, the J gene TRBJ2-1; 11 nucleotides match TRBD2. CDR3: CASSLLAGGIYNEQFF. The DNA for the CDR3 is TGCGCCAGCAGCTTGCTAGCGGGGGGCATCTACAATGAGCAGTTCTTC.